This T cell receptor (beta chain) was obtained from a study of post-analysis software for immune sequencing data. This clonotype was seen at least ten times. The target antigen is unknown. Study-wide results and caveats: The study found significantly lower normalized Chao1 diversity in multiple sclerosis patients than in controls. Controls had lower frequencies than patients of a few TRBV segments, which included TRBV5-6, TRBV5-1 and TRBV20-1.

TCR beta cDNA libraries included unique molecular identifiers. Yield was roughly 0.5 million cDNA molecules from approximately 0.91 to 9.4 million T cells. TCRdb called the PCR reads again in MiXCR, with one record for every CDR3 protein. The sample holds about 400,000 distinct CDR3 sequences; roughly 30% are singletons and the top ten take about an eighth. The J segment lost 4 bases and the V segment lost 5 bases, leaving 8 bases of the junction unmatched. Looked up from germline, CDR1 is MGHRA and CDR2 is YSYEKL. This CDR3 region has 15 residues. The chain uses TRBV4-1 and TRBJ2-1, with TRBD1 matching over 7 bases. The TCR sequence derives from a girl between 10 and 17 years old with multiple sclerosis. Sequencing was done on a sample of blood. CDR3 amino acids: CASSAGGFDYNEQFF. The CDR3 nucleotides read TGCGCCAGCAGCGCAGGGGGTTTCGATTACAATGAGCAGTTCTTC.